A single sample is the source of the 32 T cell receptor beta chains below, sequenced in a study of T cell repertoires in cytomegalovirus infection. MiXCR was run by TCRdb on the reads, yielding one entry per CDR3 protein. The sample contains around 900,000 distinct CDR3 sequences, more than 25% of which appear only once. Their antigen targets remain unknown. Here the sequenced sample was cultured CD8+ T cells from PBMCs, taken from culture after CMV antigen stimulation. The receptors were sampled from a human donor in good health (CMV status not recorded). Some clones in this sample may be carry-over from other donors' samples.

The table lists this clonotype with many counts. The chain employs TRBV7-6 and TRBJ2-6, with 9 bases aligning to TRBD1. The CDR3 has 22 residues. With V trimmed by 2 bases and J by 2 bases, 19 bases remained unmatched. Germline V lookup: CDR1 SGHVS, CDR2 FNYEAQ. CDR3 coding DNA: TGTGCCAGCAGCTTACCCCCAGACATCGGGACAGGGCCCGTTGCTGGGGCCAACGTCCTGACTTTC. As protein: CASSLPPDIGTGPVAGANVLTF.

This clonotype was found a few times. CDR3 residues: CASSGTHNEQFF. DNA for the CDR3: TGTGCCAGCAGCGGGACCCACAATGAGCAGTTCTTC. V gene TRBV2 combines with J gene TRBJ2-1; either TRBD1 or TRBD2 may supply D (5 bases each). V was shortened by 6 bases and J by 5 bases, with 8 bases between the two germline ends. CDR1 and CDR2 (germline): SNHLY, FYNNEI. This CDR3 has 12 residues.

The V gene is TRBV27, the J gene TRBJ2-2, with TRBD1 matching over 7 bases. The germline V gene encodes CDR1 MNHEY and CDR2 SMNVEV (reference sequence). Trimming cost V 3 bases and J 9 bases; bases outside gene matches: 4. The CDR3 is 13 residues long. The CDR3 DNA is TGTGCCAGCAGTTTGAGAGGGGGCCGGGAGCTGTTTTTT. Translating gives CASSLRGGRELFF.

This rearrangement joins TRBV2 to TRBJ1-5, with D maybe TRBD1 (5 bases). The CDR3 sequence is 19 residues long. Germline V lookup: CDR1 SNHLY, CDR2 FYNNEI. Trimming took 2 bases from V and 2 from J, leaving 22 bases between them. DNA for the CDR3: TGTGCCAGCAGTGAATCCGTTCAGGGTAGTATAAGGGGCAATCAGCCCCAGCATTTT. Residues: CASSESVQGSIRGNQPQHF.

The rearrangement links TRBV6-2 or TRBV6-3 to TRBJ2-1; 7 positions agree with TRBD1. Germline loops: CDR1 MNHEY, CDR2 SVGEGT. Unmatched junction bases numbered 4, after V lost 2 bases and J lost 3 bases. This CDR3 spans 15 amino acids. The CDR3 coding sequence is TGTGCCAGCAGTTACCTAGGACAGGACTACAATGAGCAGTTCTTC. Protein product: CASSYLGQDYNEQFF.

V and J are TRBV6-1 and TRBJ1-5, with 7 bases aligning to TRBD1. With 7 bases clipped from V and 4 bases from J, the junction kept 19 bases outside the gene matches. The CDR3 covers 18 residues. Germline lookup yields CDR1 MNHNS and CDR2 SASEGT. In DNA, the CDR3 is TGTGCCAGCACCGAATGGGGTTTAGGACAGGCCCTAAATCAGCCCCAGCATTTT. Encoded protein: CASTEWGLGQALNQPQHF.

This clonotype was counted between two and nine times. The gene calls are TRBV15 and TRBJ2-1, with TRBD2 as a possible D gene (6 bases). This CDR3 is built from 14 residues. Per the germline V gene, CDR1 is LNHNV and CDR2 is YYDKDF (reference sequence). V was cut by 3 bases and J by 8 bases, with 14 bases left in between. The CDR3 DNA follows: TGTGCCACCAGCAGCCTAGCGCAAGGGGATGAGCAGTTCTTC. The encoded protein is CATSSLAQGDEQFF.

CDR3 loop: CASSQSDRGTEAFF. DNA for the CDR3: TGCGCCAGCAGCCAATCGGACAGGGGCACTGAAGCTTTCTTT. The chain uses TRBV4-1 and TRBJ1-1; 9 nucleotides match TRBD1. Per the germline V gene, CDR1 is MGHRA and CDR2 is YSYEKL. The length of the CDR3 is 14 residues. V shed 2 bases and J 4 bases; nucleotides not matched to a gene: 2.

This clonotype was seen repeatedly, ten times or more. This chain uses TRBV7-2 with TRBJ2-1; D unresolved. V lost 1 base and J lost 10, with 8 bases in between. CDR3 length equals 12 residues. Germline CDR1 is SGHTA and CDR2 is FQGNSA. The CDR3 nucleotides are TGTGCCAGCAGCTTAGGTCGTACCGAGCAGTTCTTC. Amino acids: CASSLGRTEQFF.

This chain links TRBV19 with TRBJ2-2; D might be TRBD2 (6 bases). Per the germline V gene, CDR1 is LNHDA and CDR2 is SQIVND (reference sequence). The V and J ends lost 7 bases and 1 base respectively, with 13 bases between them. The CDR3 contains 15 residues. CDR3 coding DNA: TGTGCCAGTACGGGAGTGGGACGGAACACCGGGGAGCTGTTTTTT. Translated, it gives CASTGVGRNTGELFF.

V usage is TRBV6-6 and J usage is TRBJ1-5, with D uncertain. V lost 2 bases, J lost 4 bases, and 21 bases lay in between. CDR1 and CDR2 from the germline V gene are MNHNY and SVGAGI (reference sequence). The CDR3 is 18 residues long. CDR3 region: CASSYPIDGRRGNQPQHF. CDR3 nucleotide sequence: TGTGCCAGCAGTTACCCAATTGACGGTCGAAGAGGGAATCAGCCCCAGCATTTT.

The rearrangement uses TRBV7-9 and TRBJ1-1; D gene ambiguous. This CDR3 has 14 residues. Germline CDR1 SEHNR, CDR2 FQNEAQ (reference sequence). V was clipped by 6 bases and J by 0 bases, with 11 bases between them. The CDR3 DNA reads TGTGCCAGCAGGAACCGCAGCATGAACACTGAAGCTTTCTTT. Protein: CASRNRSMNTEAFF.

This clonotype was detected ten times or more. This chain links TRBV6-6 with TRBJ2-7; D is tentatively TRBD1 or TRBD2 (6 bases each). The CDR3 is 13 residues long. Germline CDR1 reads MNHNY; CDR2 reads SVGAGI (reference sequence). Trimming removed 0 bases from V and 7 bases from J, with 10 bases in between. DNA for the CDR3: TGTGCCAGCAGTTACTCTAGGGGGGATGAGCAGTACGTC. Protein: CASSYSRGDEQYV.

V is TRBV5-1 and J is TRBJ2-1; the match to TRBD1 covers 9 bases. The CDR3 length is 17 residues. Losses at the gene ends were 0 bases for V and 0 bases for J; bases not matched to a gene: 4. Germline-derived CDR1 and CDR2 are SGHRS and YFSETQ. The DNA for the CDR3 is TGCGCCAGCAGCTTGGTTACGGGACAGGGCTCCTACAATGAGCAGTTCTTC. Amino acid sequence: CASSLVTGQGSYNEQFF.

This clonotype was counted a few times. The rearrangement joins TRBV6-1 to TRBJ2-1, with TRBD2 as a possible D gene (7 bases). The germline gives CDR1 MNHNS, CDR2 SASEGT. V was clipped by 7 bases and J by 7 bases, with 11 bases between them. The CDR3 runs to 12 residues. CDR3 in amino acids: CASTGGPNEQFF. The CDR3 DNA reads TGTGCCAGCACCGGGGGGCCGAATGAGCAGTTCTTC.

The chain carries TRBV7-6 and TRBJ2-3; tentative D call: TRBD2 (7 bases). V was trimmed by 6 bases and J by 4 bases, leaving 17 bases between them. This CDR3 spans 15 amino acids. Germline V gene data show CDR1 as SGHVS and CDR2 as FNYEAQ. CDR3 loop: CASSQTGGLPDTQYF. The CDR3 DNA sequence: TGTGCCAGCAGTCAAACGGGGGGCTTACCAGATACGCAGTATTTT.

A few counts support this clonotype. CDR3 sequence: CASEGRDGELFF. In DNA form, the CDR3 reads TGTGCCAGCGAGGGAAGGGACGGGGAGCTGTTTTTT. V is TRBV12-3 or TRBV12-4 and J is TRBJ2-2, with D possibly matching TRBD2 (5 bases). The CDR3 runs to 12 residues. The V and J ends lost 8 bases and 7 bases respectively, with 11 bases between them.

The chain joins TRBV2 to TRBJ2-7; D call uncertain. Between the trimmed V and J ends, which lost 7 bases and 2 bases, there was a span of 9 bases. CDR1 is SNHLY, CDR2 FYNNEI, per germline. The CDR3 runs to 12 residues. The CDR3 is CASKGEPYEQYF. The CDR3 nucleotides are TGTGCCAGCAAAGGAGAGCCCTACGAGCAGTACTTC.

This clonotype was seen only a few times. This CDR3 reads CASSLDSIRGQQDCQYV. CDR3 sequence (DNA): TGCGCCAGCAGCTTGGACTCCATCCGGGGCCAGCAAGATTGTCAGTACGTC. The chain is built from TRBV5-1 and TRBJ2-7, with D perhaps being TRBD1 or TRBD2 (5 bases each). V lost 0 bases and J lost 10, with 26 bases in between. Germline lookup yields CDR1 SGHRS and CDR2 YFSETQ. CDR3 length equals 17 residues.

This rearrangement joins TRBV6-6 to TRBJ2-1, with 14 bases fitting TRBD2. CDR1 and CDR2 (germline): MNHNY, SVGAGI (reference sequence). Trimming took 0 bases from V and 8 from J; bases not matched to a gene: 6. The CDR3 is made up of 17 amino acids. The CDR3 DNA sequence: TGTGCCAGCAGTTACTCTCTTGGGACTAGCGGGGGCGATGAGCAGTTCTTC. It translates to CASSYSLGTSGGDEQFF.

The CDR3 region has the DNA TGCAGCGTTGAAGAATGGACAGGGGGAGACTCTGGGGCCAACGTCCTGACTTTC. Translated, it gives CSVEEWTGGDSGANVLTF. J is TRBJ2-6 and V is TRBV29-1; TRBD1 matches 10 bases. The CDR3 sequence is 18 residues long. The V gene's germline CDR1 is SQVTM and CDR2 ANQGSEA. V lost 0 bases and J lost 0; bases outside the gene matches: 5. Complete variable domain (other parts from reference TRBV29-1 and TRBJ2-6): SAVISQKPSRDICQRGTSLTIQCQVDSQVTMMFWYRQQPGQSLTLIATANQGSEATYESGFVIDKFPISRPNLTFSTLTVSNMSPEDSSIYLCSVEEWTGGDSGANVLTFGAGSRLTVL.

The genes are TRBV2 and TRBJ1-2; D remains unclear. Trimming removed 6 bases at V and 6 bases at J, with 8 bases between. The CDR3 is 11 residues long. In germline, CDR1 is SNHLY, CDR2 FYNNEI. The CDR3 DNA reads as TGTGCCAGCAGGGGCCCGGATGGCTACACCTTC. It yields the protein CASRGPDGYTF.

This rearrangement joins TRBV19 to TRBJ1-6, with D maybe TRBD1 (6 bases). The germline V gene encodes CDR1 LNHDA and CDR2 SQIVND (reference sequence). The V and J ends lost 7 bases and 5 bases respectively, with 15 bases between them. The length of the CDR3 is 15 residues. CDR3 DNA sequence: TGTGCCAGTACCGCCCCGGGACATAATAATTCACCCCTCCACTTT. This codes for CASTAPGHNNSPLHF.

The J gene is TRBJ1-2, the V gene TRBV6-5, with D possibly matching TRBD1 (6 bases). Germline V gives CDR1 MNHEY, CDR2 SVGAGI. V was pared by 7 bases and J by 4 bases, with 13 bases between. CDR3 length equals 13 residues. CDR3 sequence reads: CASIGGRFYGYTF. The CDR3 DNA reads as TGTGCCAGCATTGGGGGCAGATTCTATGGCTACACCTTC.

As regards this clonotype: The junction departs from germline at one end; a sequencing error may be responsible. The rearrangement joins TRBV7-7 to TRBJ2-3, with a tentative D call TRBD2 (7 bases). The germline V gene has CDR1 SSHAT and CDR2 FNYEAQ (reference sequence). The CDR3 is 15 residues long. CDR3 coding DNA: TGTGCTAGCAGCTTAGCGGCGGGGGCCACAGATACGCAGTATTTT. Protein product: CASSLAAGATDTQYF.

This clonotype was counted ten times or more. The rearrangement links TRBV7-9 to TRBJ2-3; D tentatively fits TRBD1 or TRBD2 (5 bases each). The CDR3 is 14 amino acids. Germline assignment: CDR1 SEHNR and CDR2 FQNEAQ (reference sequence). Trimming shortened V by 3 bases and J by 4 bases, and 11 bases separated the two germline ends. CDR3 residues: CASSLAGAADTQYF. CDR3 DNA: TGTGCCAGCAGCTTGGCCGGGGCCGCAGATACGCAGTATTTT.

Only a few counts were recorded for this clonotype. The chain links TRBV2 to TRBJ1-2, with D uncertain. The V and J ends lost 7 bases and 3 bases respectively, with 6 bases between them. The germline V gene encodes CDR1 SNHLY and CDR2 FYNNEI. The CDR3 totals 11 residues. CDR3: CASTRDYGYTF. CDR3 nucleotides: TGTGCCAGCACCCGCGACTATGGCTACACCTTC.

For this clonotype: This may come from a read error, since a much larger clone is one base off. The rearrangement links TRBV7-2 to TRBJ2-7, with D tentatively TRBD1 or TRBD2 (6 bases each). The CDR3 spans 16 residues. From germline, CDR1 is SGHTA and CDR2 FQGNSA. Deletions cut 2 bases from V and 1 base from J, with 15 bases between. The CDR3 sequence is CASSLPGDRKSYEQYF. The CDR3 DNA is TGTGCCAGCAGCTTACCGGGAGACAGGAAATCCTACGAGCAGTACTTC.

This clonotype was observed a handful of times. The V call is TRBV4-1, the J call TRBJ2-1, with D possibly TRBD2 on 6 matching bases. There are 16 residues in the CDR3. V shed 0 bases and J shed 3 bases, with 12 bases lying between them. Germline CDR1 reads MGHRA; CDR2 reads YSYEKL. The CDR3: CASSQEGGGDYNEQFF. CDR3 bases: TGCGCCAGCAGCCAAGAAGGAGGCGGGGACTACAATGAGCAGTTCTTC.

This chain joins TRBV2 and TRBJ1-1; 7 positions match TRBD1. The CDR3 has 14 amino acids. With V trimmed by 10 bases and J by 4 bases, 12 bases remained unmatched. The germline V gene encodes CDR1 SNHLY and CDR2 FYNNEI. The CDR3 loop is CATWEGARSTEAFF. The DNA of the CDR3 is TGTGCCACCTGGGAGGGGGCGAGGAGCACTGAAGCTTTCTTT. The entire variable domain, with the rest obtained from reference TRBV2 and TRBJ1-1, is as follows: EPEVTQTPSHQVTQMGQEVILRCVPISNHLYFYWYRQILGQKVEFLVSFYNNEISEKSEIFDDQFSVERPDGSNFTLKIRSTKLEDSAMYFCATWEGARSTEAFFGQGTRLTVV.

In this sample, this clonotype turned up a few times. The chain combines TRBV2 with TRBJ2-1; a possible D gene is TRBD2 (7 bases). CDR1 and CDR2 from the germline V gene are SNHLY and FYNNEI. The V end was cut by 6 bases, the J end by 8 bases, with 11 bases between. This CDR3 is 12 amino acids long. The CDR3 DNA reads TGTGCCAGCAGGGGGGGGCGGGATGAGCAGTTCTTC. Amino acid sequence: CASRGGRDEQFF.

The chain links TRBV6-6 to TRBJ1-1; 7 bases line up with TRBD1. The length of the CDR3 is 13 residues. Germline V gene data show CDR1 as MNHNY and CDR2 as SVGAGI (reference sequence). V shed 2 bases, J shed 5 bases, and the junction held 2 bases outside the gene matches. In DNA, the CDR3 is TGTGCCAGCAGTTACCAACAGGGGACTGAAGCTTTCTTT. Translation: CASSYQQGTEAFF.